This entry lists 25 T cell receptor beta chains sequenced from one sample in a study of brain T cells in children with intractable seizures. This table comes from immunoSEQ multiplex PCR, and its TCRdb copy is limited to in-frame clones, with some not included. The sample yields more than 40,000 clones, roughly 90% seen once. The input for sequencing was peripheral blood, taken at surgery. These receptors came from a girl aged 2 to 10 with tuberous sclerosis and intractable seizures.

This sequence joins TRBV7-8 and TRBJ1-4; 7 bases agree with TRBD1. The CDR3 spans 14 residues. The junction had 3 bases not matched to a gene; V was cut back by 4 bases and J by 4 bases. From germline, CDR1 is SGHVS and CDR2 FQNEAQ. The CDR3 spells CASSSTGNNEKLFF. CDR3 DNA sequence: TGTGCCAGCAGCTCGACAGGGAATAATGAAAAACTGTTTTTT.

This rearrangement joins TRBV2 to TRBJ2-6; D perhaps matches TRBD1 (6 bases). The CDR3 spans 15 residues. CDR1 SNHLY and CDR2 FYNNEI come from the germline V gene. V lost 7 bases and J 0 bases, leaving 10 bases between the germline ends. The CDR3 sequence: CASKDSRSGANVLTF. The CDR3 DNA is TGTGCCAGCAAGGACAGTCGCTCTGGGGCCAACGTCCTGACTTTC.

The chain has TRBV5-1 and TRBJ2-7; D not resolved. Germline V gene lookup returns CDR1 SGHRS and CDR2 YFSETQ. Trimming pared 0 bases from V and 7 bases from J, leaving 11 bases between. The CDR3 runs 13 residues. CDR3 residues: CASSLGEYAEQYV. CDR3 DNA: TGCGCCAGCAGCTTGGGCGAGTACGCAGAGCAGTACGTC.

The CDR3 DNA is TGTGCCAGCAGTGAATTACAGGTGCATCGGGGCTACACCTTC. Translation gives CASSELQVHRGYTF. This sequence joins TRBV6-1 and TRBJ1-2; a possible D gene is TRBD1 (5 bases). This CDR3 has 14 amino acids. Germline CDR1 MNHNS, CDR2 SASEGT. Trimming left V 2 bases short and J 8 bases short, with 15 bases between.

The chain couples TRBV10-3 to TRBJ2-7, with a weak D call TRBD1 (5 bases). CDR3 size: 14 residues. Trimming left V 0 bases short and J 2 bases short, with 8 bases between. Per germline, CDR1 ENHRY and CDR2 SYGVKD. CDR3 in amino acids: CAISESDKTYEQYV. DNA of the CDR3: TGTGCCATCAGTGAGTCGGACAAAACCTACGAGCAGTACGTC.

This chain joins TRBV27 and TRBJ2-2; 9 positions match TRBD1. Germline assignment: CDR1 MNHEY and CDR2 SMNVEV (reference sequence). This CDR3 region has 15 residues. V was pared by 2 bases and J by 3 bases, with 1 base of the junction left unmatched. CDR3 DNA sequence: TGTGCCAGCAGTTTAGGGACAGGGTACACCGGGGAGCTGTTTTTT. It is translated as CASSLGTGYTGELFF.

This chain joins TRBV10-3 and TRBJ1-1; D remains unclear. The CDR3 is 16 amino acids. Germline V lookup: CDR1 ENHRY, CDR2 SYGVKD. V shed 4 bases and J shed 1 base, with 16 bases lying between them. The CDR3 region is CAISAEGPVGNTEAFF. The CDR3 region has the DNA TGTGCCATCAGTGCGGAGGGCCCTGTTGGGAACACTGAAGCTTTCTTT.

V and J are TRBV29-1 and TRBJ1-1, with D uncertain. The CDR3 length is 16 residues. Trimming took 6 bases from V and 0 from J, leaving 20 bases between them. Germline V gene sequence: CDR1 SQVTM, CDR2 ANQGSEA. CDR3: CSVNFVGLIMNTEAFF. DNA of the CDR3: TGCAGCGTCAACTTTGTGGGCCTTATCATGAACACTGAAGCTTTCTTT. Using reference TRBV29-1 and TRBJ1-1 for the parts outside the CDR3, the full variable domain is SAVISQKPSRDICQRGTSLTIQCQVDSQVTMMFWYRQQPGQSLTLIATANQGSEATYESGFVIDKFPISRPNLTFSTLTVSNMSPEDSSIYLCSVNFVGLIMNTEAFFGQGTRLTVV.

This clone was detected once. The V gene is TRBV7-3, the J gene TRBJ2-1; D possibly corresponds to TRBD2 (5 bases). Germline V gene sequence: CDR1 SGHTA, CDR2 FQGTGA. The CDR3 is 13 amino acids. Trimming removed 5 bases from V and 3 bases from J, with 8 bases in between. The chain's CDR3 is CASSRGIYNEQFF. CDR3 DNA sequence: TGTGCCAGCAGCCGAGGGATCTACAATGAGCAGTTCTTC. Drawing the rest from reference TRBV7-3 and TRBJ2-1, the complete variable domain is GAGVSQTPSNKVTEKGKYVELRCDPISGHTALYWYRQSLGQGPEFLIYFQGTGAADDSGLPNDRFFAVRPEGSVSTLKIQRTERGDSAVYLCASSRGIYNEQFFGPGTRLTVL.

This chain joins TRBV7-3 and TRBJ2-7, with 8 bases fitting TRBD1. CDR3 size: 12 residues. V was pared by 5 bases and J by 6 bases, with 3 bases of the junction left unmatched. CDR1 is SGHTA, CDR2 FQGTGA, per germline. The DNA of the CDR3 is TGTGCCAGCAGCAAAACAGGGGGCGAGCAGTACTTC. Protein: CASSKTGGEQYF.

CDR3 DNA: TGTGCCAGCGGCGAAATCGGACAGGGTTATGGCTACACCTTC. Amino acid sequence: CASGEIGQGYGYTF. The rearrangement uses TRBV27 and TRBJ1-2, with 8 positions matching TRBD1. The CDR3 sequence is 14 residues long. CDR1 and CDR2 from the germline V gene are MNHEY and SMNVEV (reference sequence). Germline trimming cut 8 bases from V and 5 bases from J; bases unmatched to any gene: 10.

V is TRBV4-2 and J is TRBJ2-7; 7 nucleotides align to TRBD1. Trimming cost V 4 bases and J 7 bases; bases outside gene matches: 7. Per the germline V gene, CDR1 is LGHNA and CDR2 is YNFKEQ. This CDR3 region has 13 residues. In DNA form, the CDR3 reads TGTGCCAGCAGCCTAAAGGGGGCTGGGGAGCAGTACTTC. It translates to CASSLKGAGEQYF.

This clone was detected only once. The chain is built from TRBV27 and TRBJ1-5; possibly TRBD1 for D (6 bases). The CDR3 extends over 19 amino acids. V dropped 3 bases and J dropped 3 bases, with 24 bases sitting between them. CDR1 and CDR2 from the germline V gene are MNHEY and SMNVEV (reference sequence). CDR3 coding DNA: TGTGCCAGCAGTTTCCCGCAACGTACAAACAGGGTTCCCAATCAGCCCCAGCATTTT. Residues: CASSFPQRTNRVPNQPQHF.

The CDR3 region is CASSSFGGIYNEQFF. In DNA form, the CDR3 reads TGTGCCAGCAGTTCCTTTGGGGGGATCTACAATGAGCAGTTCTTC. This rearrangement joins TRBV11-2 to TRBJ2-1; D is perhaps TRBD2 (6 bases). Germline CDR1 SGHAT, CDR2 FQNNGV. V shed 6 bases and J shed 3 bases, with 15 bases lying between them. The CDR3 has 15 residues.

The CDR3 coding sequence is TGCAGTGCTAAAGTTGGAAACACCATATATTTT. It specifies CSAKVGNTIYF. This chain uses TRBV20-1 with TRBJ1-3; the D is unclear. Per the germline V gene, CDR1 is DFQATT and CDR2 is SNEGSKA (reference sequence). Trimming took off 4 bases at V and 3 bases at J, with 4 bases between the two ends. The CDR3 extends over 11 amino acids.

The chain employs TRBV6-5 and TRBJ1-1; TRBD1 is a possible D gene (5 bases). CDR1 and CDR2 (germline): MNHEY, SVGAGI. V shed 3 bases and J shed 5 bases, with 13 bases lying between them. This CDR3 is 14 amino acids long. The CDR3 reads CASSYGPGNTEAFF. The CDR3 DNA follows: TGTGCCAGCAGTTATGGTCCAGGGAATACTGAAGCTTTCTTT.

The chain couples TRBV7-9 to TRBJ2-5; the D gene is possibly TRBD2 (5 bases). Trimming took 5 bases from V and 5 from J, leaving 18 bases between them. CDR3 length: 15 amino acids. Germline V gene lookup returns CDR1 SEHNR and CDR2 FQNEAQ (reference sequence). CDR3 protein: CASSATPPGGETQYF. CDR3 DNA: TGTGCCAGCAGCGCGACACCCCCGGGCGGGGAGACCCAGTACTTC.

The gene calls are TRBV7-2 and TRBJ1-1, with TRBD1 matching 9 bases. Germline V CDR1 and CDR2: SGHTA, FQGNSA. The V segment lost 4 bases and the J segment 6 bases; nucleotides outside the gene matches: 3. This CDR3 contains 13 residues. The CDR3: CASSSRDRAEAFF. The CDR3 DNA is TGTGCCAGCAGCTCCCGGGACAGGGCTGAAGCTTTCTTT.

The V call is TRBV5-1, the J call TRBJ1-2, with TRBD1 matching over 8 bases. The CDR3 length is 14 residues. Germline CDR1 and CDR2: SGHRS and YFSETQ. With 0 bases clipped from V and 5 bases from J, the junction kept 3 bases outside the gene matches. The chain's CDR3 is CASSLGQGNYGYTF. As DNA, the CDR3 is TGCGCCAGCAGCTTGGGACAGGGGAATTATGGCTACACCTTC.

As DNA, the CDR3 is TGTGCCAGCAGTGTAGAACAGGAATTACGTAGCAATCAGCCCCAGCATTTT. It translates to CASSVEQELRSNQPQHF. The rearrangement links TRBV6-1 to TRBJ1-5; maybe TRBD1 (5 bases). This CDR3 is built from 17 residues. Per the germline V gene, CDR1 is MNHNS and CDR2 is SASEGT. Trimming left V 4 bases short and J 0 bases short, with 16 bases between.

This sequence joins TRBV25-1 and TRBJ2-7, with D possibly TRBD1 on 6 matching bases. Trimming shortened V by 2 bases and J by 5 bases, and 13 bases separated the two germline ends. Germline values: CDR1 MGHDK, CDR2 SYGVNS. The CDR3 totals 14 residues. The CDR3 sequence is CASSEGGGHHEQYF. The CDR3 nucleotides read TGTGCCAGCAGTGAAGGTGGGGGACACCACGAGCAGTACTTC.

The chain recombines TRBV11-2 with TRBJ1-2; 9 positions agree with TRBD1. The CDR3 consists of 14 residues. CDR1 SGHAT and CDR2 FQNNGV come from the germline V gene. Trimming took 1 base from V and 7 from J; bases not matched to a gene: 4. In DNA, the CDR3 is TGTGCCAGCAGCTTAGGGACAGGGGCAGTTGGCTACACCTTC. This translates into CASSLGTGAVGYTF.

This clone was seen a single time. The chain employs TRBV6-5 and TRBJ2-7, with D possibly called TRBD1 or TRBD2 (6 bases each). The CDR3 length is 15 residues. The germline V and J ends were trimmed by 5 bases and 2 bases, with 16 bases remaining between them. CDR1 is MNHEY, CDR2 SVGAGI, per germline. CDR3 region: CASSPQGRGTYEQYV. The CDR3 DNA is TGTGCCAGCAGTCCCCAGGGGCGCGGGACCTACGAGCAGTACGTC.

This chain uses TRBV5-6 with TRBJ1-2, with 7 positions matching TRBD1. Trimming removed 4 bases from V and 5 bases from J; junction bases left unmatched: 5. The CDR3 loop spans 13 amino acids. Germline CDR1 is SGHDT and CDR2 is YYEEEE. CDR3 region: CASSGGQFYGYTF. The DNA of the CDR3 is TGTGCCAGCAGCGGGGGACAGTTTTATGGCTACACCTTC.

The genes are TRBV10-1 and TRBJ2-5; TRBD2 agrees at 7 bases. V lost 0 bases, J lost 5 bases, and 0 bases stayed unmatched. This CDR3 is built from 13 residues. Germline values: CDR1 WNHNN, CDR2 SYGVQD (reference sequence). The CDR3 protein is CASSESGGETQYF. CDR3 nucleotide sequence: TGCGCCAGCAGTGAGTCGGGGGGGGAGACCCAGTACTTC.